What follows describes a single T cell receptor (beta chain). The antigen is unknown. The sample is drawn from a study of T cell responses to AZD1222 COVID-19 vaccine. Libraries were prepared by immunoSEQ multiplex PCR; TCRdb keeps only in-frame clonotypes and omits some of them. Counted here are 110,000 or so clones, about 91% occurring once; the ten biggest clones make up about 6.5%. The ends were cut back, 0 bases at V and 4 bases at J, with 18 bases in the middle. Germline CDR1 and CDR2: LGHNA and YNFKEQ. The length of the CDR3 is 17 residues. Study results and caveats: None of the repertoires were sampled until the peak T cell response had passed.

This chain links TRBV4-2 with TRBJ1-2; no clear D. Sequencing used peripheral blood, obtained 28 days after the second AZD1222 dose. The origin of this receptor is an adult who received the AZD1222 COVID-19 vaccine. The CDR3 region has the DNA TGTGCCAGCAGCCAAGATGGTCCAGGAGGACCCCTCTATGGCTACACCTTC. This encodes CASSQDGPGGPLYGYTF.